These 15 T cell receptor beta chains were sequenced from one sample in a study of blood T cell repertoires in COVID-19. Some clones are missing from TCRdb's copy, which holds only in-frame ones; the method was immunoSEQ multiplex PCR. The sample holds approximately 190,000 clones, 80% to 90% seen once. Sequenced: peripheral blood. The receptors derive from an older woman with active or convalescent COVID-19.

This clone was detected only a few times. The chain is built from TRBV7-9 and TRBJ2-1; unclear D gene. The germline V and J ends were trimmed by 10 bases and 7 bases, with 11 bases remaining between them. Germline V CDR1 and CDR2: SEHNR, FQNEAQ (reference sequence). The CDR3 has 11 residues. The CDR3 protein is CATHFGNEQFF. The CDR3 DNA reads TGTGCCACCCACTTTGGTAATGAGCAGTTCTTC.

The rearrangement uses TRBV19 and TRBJ2-2; 9 bases map to TRBD1. V lost 6 bases and J lost 5; bases outside the gene matches: 7. The CDR3 extends over 15 amino acids. Germline values: CDR1 LNHDA, CDR2 SQIVND (reference sequence). CDR3 amino acids: CASRGGDRVTGELFF. The DNA for the CDR3 is TGTGCCAGTAGGGGGGGGGACAGGGTTACCGGGGAGCTGTTTTTT.

V and J are TRBV9 and TRBJ1-4; weak D call: TRBD1 (5 bases). The CDR3 totals 14 residues. Germline lookup yields CDR1 SGDLS and CDR2 YYNGEE. With 2 bases removed from V and 7 bases from J, the gap between germline ends came to 12 bases. For the CDR3, the DNA is TGTGCCAGCAGCGTCGACAGCGTAGGTGAAAAACTGTTTTTT. This encodes CASSVDSVGEKLFF.

The chain links TRBV6-5 to TRBJ2-5; perhaps TRBD1 as D (6 bases). The CDR3 is 14 amino acids. In germline, CDR1 is MNHEY, CDR2 SVGAGI. V was clipped by 5 bases and J by 4 bases, with 14 bases between them. The CDR3 DNA is TGTGCCAGCAGTCGAGGGGGAACTCGAGAGACCCAGTACTTC. Its translation is CASSRGGTRETQYF.

The rearrangement uses TRBV9 and TRBJ2-7; 8 bases are a match to TRBD1. Per the germline V gene, CDR1 is SGDLS and CDR2 is YYNGEE. Losses at the gene ends were 4 bases for V and 5 bases for J; bases not matched to a gene: 11. The length of the CDR3 is 15 residues. CDR3 bases: TGTGCCAGCAGCCCCCCCGGCAGGGGGCGCAACGAGCAGTACTTC. Protein sequence: CASSPPGRGRNEQYF.

This clone was counted a few times. The V call is TRBV27, the J call TRBJ2-7; 8 nucleotides align to TRBD1. CDR3 size: 15 residues. Germline-derived CDR1 and CDR2 are MNHEY and SMNVEV (reference sequence). The junction had 9 bases not matched to a gene; V was cut back by 5 bases and J by 3 bases. CDR3 coding DNA: TGTGCCAGCAGTAAACAGGGGGGATCACTCTACGAGCAGTACTTC. It specifies CASSKQGGSLYEQYF.

The gene calls are TRBV6-5 and TRBJ1-1; a weak D match, TRBD1 (6 bases). The CDR3 extends over 12 amino acids. The ends were cut back, 6 bases at V and 5 bases at J, with 10 bases in the middle. The germline V gene encodes CDR1 MNHEY and CDR2 SVGAGI. The CDR3 DNA reads TGTGCCAGCAGCGTCAGGGGAACTGAAGCTTTCTTT. Protein product: CASSVRGTEAFF.

The chain links TRBV14 to TRBJ2-7; the D gene is possibly TRBD1 (7 bases). CDR1 is SGHDN, CDR2 FVKESK, per germline. V lost 3 bases, J lost 3 bases, and 27 bases lay in between. This CDR3 region has 19 residues. The CDR3 reads CASSQTINSATGRNYEQYF. The DNA for the CDR3 is TGTGCCAGCAGCCAGACTATAAACTCCGCGACAGGGAGGAACTACGAGCAGTACTTC.

This clone was counted a single time. Here the CDR3 reads CASSYQNEAFF. CDR3 DNA sequence: TGTGCCAGCAGTTATCAGAACGAAGCTTTCTTT. The chain recombines TRBV6-5 with TRBJ1-1; D gene ambiguous. Per germline, CDR1 MNHEY and CDR2 SVGAGI. The CDR3 is made up of 11 amino acids. The V end was cut by 3 bases, the J end by 8 bases, with 7 bases between.

This rearrangement joins TRBV28 to TRBJ1-1; 7 bases align to TRBD1. The CDR3 is 17 residues long. Losses at the gene ends were 5 bases for V and 6 bases for J; bases not matched to a gene: 18. Per germline, CDR1 MDHEN and CDR2 SYDVKM. The CDR3 sequence is CASSPMTGWFLIAEAFF. DNA for the CDR3: TGTGCCAGCAGTCCCATGACAGGGTGGTTTTTAATCGCTGAAGCTTTCTTT.

The genes are TRBV9 and TRBJ2-7, with 9 positions matching TRBD2. Germline CDR1 is SGDLS and CDR2 is YYNGEE. V dropped 4 bases and J dropped 6; count of bases not matched to a gene: 5. CDR3 length: 13 residues. CDR3 sequence (DNA): TGTGCCAGCAGCTCCGGGACTAGCCGCGAGCAGTACTTC. Translation gives CASSSGTSREQYF.

This chain uses TRBV7-8 with TRBJ2-3; 9 nucleotides match TRBD2. The CDR3 has 16 residues. The germline gives CDR1 SGHVS, CDR2 FQNEAQ. V lost 7 bases and J lost 0; bases outside the gene matches: 8. In DNA, the CDR3 is TGTGCCAGCAAGCTGGCGGGAGGGTCTAGCACAGATACGCAGTATTTT. Protein sequence: CASKLAGGSSTDTQYF.

J is TRBJ2-5 and V is TRBV6-2 or TRBV6-3, with D tentatively TRBD2 (8 bases). CDR3 size: 19 residues. CDR1 MNHEY and CDR2 SVGEGT come from the germline V gene. V dropped 3 bases and J dropped 0 bases, with 23 bases sitting between them. The CDR3 bases are TGTGCCAGCAGTTATTTAAGGCTACTAGCGGACAGGTACCAAGAGACCCAGTACTTC. This sequence encodes CASSYLRLLADRYQETQYF.

The chain employs TRBV29-1 and TRBJ2-5, with 8 bases aligning to TRBD2. V gave up 7 bases and J gave up 8 bases; unmatched junction bases: 24. This CDR3 has 17 residues. Germline V gene data show CDR1 as SQVTM and CDR2 as ANQGSEA. CDR3: CSAIRPRSGRDPITQYF. The CDR3 DNA sequence: TGCAGCGCCATTCGTCCTAGGAGCGGGAGAGACCCTATTACCCAGTACTTC.

The V call is TRBV10-1, the J call TRBJ1-6; a weak D match, TRBD1 (5 bases). V shed 10 bases and J shed 14 bases, with 27 bases lying between them. Per germline, CDR1 WNHNN and CDR2 SYGVQD (reference sequence). The CDR3 has 15 amino acids. CDR3 nucleotide sequence: TGCGCCACCCCCCGGGGGACGGGCGCAAGGGGCACCCTCCACTTT. The encoded protein is CATPRGTGARGTLHF.